This TCR beta chain originates from a study of blood T cell repertoires in COVID-19. About the research overall: From the United States, Italy and Spain came samples of acute and convalescent COVID-19.

Enrolment of Seattle patients took place during active infection, and they were followed longitudinally. CDR1 and CDR2 (germline): SQVTM, ANQGSEA. Losses at the gene ends were 4 bases for V and 8 bases for J; bases not matched to a gene: 13. The CDR3 runs 15 residues. Measured with immunoSEQ multiplex PCR; TCRdb has only the in-frame clones, and not every one. In the table there are approximately 350,000 clones, roughly 90% of which are singletons. The sequence came from a woman aged 60-75 years with COVID-19, enrolled during active disease. The rearrangement joins TRBV29-1 to TRBJ1-2; 10 bases fit TRBD1. Sequences were obtained from peripheral blood. CDR3 sequence: CSVAPRTGGMEGYTF. CDR3 coding DNA: TGCAGCGTTGCCCCAAGGACAGGGGGGATGGAGGGCTACACCTTC. Together with reference TRBV29-1 and TRBJ1-2, the CDR3 gives the full variable domain: SAVISQKPSRDICQRGTSLTIQCQVDSQVTMMFWYRQQPGQSLTLIATANQGSEATYESGFVIDKFPISRPNLTFSTLTVSNMSPEDSSIYLCSVAPRTGGMEGYTFGSGTRLTVV.